This T cell receptor beta chain comes out of a study of T cells in Graves' hyperthyroidism and ophthalmopathy (dated by TCRdb to the late 2010s). General notes on the study: Peripheral blood samples were taken at the time of initial diagnosis, prior to any treatment. To identify TCR V-J signatures that set the groups apart, the researchers used a discovery cohort of 90 to 100 patients, made up of some 41 with Graves' ophthalmopathy and around 58 with stable Graves' hyperthyroidism. Whether ophthalmopathy could be predicted prospectively was tested in an independent validation cohort made up of some 20 hyperthyroidism patients plus 17 patients who later progressed to ophthalmopathy. The approximately 100 discovery patients were randomly split 7:3 into training and test sets. In several Graves' hyperthyroidism patients, the study also compared T-cell repertoires from thyroid tissue with T-cell repertoires from blood. Once sampling was done, hyperthyroidism patients were given methimazole at a starting dose of 30 mg daily, whereas ophthalmopathy patients were given high-dose intravenous methylprednisolone. The paper reports TCR Vbeta CDR3 sequencing of some 140 peripheral blood samples: 43 ophthalmopathy, approximately 74 hyperthyroidism and around 17 progressor patients.

On the study overall, not on this receptor specifically: In validation, the model predicted progression to ophthalmopathy with approximately 71% sensitivity and roughly 75% specificity, a median of 6.5 months before onset. No statistical method was used to set the sample size in advance, and investigators knew the group allocation. Most expanded thyroid clonotypes (frequency above 0.001) were also detected in blood, a finding suggesting that blood repertoires may reflect thyroid immune responses. In cross-validation, a model built on a 13 V-J signature told ophthalmopathy apart from stable hyperthyroidism with over 85% sensitivity and around 84% specificity, and in testing the same model reached 80%/75%.

Amplification of TCR beta CDR3 regions was carried out from RNA transcripts. For the first round of RT-PCR on the TCR CDR3, the HTBI primer set was used together with the Qiagen OneStep RT-PCR kit. A second multiplex PCR round built the libraries, followed by size selection and purification. Libraries were sequenced paired-end with 100 bp reads on an Illumina HiSeq2000. Per the original workflow: Raw data were processed with SOAPnuke, discarding reads with adapters, uncalled bases, mean Phred below 15, or no exact constant-primer or identifier match. COPE v1.2.5 was used to merge high-quality paired reads, and clonotypes were defined as unique nucleotide sequences. Clonotypes were aligned to IMGT TRBV, TRBD and TRBJ reference segments using MiTCR v1.1. Analysis was restricted to V-J combinations with a frequency above 0.0001, which covered 98% to 99.2% of repertoires. A TCS score was defined as the ratio of F50 (clonal expansion) to E x V (chaos), with BLOSUM62-based TCRdist applied between CDR3 peptides within each V-J. Welch's t-statistics and random forest reduced 500 to 650 V-J features to roughly 13, which were used in a naive Bayes classifier (R e1071). The public reads were reprocessed in TCRdb via fastp at Q25 and MiXCR, keeping in-frame beta chains. Rows are combined by CDR3 protein, so each entry shows the most common genes and DNA. The V and J calls were not made by the authors but by TCRdb's processing. Across this sample there are 300,000 to 400,000 distinct CDR3 sequences, with about 20% seen only once. The top ten clones comprise around 50% of the sample.

This clonotype occurred a few times. Its recognized antigen is unknown. Qualities for individual bases were not recorded, and no much larger clone is one base off. The CDR3, cysteine through phenylalanine, is 18 amino acids long. This entry keeps only the CDR3 DNA: 54 bases, framed from base 1. Deletion took 2 bases off V and 8 bases off J, with a span of 25 bases between the germline ends. Taken from the germline V gene (reference sequence), the CDR1 and CDR2 loops are LGHDT and YNNKEL. Stable Graves' hyperthyroidism was defined as the absence of progression to ophthalmopathy over 18 months of follow-up. The hyperthyroidism patients were between 18 and 65 years old and newly diagnosed, with a disease duration of less than 2 months. The study excluded patients with uncontrolled infections, other autoimmune diseases, pregnancy or lactation. Diagnoses were based on clinical symptoms, serum thyroxine and TRAb, thyroid ultrasound and orbital computed tomography. PBMCs were separated from under 12 ml of fresh peripheral blood using Ficoll-Paque density gradient centrifugation. Trizol reagent was used to extract total RNA, and RNA quality was then checked on an Agilent 2100 Bioanalyzer.

The receptor chain draws on TRBV3-1 and TRBJ2-1, and TRBD1 may be the D gene, going by 5 matching bases. Sequenced: blood. The TCR was taken from a woman aged 50 to 60 with Graves' hyperthyroidism. The CDR3 protein sequence reads: CASSQSPGRVLGVDEQFF. The nucleotide sequence is given as TGTGCCAGCAGCCAATCCCCCGGCAGGGTACTGGGTGTCGATGAGCAGTTCTTC.